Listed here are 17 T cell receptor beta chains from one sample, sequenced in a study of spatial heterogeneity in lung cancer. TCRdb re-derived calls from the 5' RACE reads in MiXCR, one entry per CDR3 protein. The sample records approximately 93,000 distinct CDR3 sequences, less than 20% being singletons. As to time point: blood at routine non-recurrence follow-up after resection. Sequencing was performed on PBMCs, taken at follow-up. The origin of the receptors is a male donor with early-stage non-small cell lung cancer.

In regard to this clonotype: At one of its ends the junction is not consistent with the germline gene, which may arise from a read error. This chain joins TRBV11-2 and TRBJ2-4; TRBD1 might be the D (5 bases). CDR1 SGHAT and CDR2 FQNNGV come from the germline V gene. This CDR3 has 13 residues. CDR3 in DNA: TGTGCCAGCAGCTTGTACAAGGGGAACATTCAGCACTTC. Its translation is CASSLYKGNIQHF.

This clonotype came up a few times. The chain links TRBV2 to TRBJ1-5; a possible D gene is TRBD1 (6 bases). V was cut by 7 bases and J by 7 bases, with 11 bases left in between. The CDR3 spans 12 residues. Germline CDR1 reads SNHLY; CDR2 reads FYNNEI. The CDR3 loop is CASNRDGQPQHF. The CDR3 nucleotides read TGTGCCAGCAACAGGGACGGCCAGCCCCAGCATTTT.

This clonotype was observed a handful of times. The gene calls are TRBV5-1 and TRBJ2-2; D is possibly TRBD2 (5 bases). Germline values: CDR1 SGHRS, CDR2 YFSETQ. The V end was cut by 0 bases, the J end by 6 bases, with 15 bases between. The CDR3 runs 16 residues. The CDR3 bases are TGCGCCAGCAGCTTGGTCCCAGAGGGAAGAGCCGGGGAGCTGTTTTTT. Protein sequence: CASSLVPEGRAGELFF.

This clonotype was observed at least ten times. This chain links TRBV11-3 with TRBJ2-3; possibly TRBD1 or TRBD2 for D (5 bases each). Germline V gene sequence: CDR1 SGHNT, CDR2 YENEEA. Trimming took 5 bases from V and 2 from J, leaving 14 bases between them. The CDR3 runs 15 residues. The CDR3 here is CASSRSGLLTDTQYF. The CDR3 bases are TGTGCCAGCAGCCGTTCGGGGCTCCTCACAGATACGCAGTATTTT. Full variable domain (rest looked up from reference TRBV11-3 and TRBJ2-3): EAGVVQSPRYKIIEKKQPVAFWCNPISGHNTLYWYLQNLGQGPELLIRYENEEAVDDSQLPKDRFSAERLKGVDSTLKIQPAELGDSAVYLCASSRSGLLTDTQYFGPGTRLTVL.

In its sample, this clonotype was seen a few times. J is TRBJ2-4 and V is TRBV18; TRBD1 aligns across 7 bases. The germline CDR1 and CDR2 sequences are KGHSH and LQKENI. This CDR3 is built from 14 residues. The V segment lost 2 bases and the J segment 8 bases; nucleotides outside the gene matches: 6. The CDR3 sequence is CASSPRGTVDIQYF. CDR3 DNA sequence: TGTGCCAGCTCACCAAGAGGGACAGTCGACATTCAGTACTTC.

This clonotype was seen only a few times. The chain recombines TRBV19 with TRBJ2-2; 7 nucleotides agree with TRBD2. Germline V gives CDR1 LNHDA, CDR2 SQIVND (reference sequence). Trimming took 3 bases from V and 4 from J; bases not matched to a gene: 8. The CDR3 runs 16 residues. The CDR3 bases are TGTGCCAGTAGTATTCAGGCGGGAGACGGCACCGGGGAGCTGTTTTTT. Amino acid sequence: CASSIQAGDGTGELFF.

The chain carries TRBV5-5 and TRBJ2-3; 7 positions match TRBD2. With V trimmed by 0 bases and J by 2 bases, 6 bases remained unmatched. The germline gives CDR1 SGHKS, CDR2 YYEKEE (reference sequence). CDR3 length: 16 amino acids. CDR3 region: CASSLGGLPDTDTQYF. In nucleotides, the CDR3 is TGTGCCAGCAGCTTGGGGGGACTACCGGACACAGATACGCAGTATTTT.

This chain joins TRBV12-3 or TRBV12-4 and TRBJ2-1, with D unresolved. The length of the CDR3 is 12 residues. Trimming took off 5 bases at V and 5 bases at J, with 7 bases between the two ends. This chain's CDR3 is CASSPRNNEQFF. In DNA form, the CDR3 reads TGTGCCAGCAGTCCCCGAAACAATGAGCAGTTCTTC.

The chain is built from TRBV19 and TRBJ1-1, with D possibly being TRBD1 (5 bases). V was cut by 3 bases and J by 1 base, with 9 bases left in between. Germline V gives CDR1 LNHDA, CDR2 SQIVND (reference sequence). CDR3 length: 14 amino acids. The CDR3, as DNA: TGTGCCAGTAGTATGCCCAGGGAGAACACTGAAGCTTTCTTT. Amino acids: CASSMPRENTEAFF.

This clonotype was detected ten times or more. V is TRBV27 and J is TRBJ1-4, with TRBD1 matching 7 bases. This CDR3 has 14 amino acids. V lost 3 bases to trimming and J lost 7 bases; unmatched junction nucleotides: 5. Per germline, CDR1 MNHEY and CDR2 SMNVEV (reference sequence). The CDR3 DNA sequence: TGTGCCAGCAGTTTCAGCCAGGGGGGTGAAAAACTGTTTTTT. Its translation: CASSFSQGGEKLFF.

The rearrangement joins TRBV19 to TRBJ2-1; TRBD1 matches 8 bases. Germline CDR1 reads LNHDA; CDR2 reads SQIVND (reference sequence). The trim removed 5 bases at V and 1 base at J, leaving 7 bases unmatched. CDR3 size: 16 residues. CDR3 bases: TGTGCCAGTAGTTCTACAGGGGGACCGTCCTACAATGAGCAGTTCTTC. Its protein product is CASSSTGGPSYNEQFF.

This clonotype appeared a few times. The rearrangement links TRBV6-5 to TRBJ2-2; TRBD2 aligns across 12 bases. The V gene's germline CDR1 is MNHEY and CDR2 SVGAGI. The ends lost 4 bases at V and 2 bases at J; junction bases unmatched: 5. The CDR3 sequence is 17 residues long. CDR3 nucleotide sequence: TGTGCCAGCAGTTCCGGACTAGCGGGACTTAACACCGGGGAGCTGTTTTTT. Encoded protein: CASSSGLAGLNTGELFF.

The CDR3 DNA sequence: TGTGCCAGCAGCCTTTCACAGGGGGCGGGTTTGACTGAAGCTTTCTTT. It yields the protein CASSLSQGAGLTEAFF. V usage is TRBV4-2 and J usage is TRBJ1-1; 9 positions match TRBD1. Germline V CDR1 and CDR2: LGHNA, YNFKEQ. V was clipped by 4 bases and J by 5 bases; unmatched bases: 11. The CDR3 covers 16 residues.

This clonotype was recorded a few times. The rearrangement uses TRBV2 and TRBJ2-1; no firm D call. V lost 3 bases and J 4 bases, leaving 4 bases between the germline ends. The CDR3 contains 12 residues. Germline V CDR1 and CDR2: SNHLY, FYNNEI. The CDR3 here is CASSDSYNEQFF. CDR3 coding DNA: TGTGCCAGCAGTGATAGTTACAATGAGCAGTTCTTC.

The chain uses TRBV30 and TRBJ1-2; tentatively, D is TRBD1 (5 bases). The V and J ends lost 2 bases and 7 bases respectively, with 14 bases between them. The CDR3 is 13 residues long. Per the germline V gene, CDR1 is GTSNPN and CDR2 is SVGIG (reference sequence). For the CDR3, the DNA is TGTGCCTGGAGTCTAAAGATGGGGCTTGGCTACACCTTC. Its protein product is CAWSLKMGLGYTF.

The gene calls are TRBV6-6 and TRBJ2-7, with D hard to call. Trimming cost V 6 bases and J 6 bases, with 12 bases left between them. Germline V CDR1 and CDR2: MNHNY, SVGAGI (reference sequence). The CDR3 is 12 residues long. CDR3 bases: TGTGCCAGCAGCCAAAGGACGGGCGAGCAGTACTTC. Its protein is CASSQRTGEQYF.

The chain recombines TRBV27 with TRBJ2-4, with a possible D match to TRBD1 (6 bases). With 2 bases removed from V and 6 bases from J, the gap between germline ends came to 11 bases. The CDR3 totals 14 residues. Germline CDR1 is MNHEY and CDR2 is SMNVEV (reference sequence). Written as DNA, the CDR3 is TGTGCCAGCAGTTTAACAGGGAGCGGAAACATTCAGTACTTC. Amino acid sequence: CASSLTGSGNIQYF.